The clone carrying this T cell receptor (beta chain) was found a few times. What it binds is not known. TCRdb fed the reads into MiXCR, producing one record per CDR3 protein. The repertoire holds about 70,000 distinct CDR3 sequences, with 20% as singletons. The CDR3 runs to 14 residues. The V gene's germline CDR1 is SGHRS and CDR2 YFSETQ. The ends lost 4 bases at V and 9 bases at J; junction bases unmatched: 5. The data derive from a study of T cell repertoires in cytomegalovirus infection. The sample here was CD8+ T cells from cultured PBMCs, taken from culture after CMV antigen stimulation. This rearrangement joins TRBV5-1 to TRBJ2-1; TRBD2 aligns across 12 bases. This clonotype was sampled from a human donor in good health (CMV status not recorded). Some clones in this sample may be carry-over from other donors' samples. CDR3 region: CASSLGLAGREQFF. The DNA for the CDR3 is TGCGCCAGCAGCCTCGGACTAGCGGGGCGTGAGCAGTTCTTC.